These 29 T cell receptor beta chains share one sample of origin, sequenced in a study of T cell responses to AZD1222 COVID-19 vaccine. TCRdb keeps only in-frame clones here, not all; method: immunoSEQ multiplex PCR. The sample lists about 140,000 clones; roughly 90% were seen once. Source: peripheral blood, taken on day 0 of AZD1222 vaccination. The receptors here all came from an adult in good health.

The CDR3 coding sequence is TGTGCCAGCGACAGGGGCAATCAGCCCCAGCATTTT. This gives the protein CASDRGNQPQHF. V usage is TRBV2 and J usage is TRBJ1-5; TRBD1 agrees at 7 bases. With V trimmed by 8 bases and J by 2 bases, 0 bases remained unmatched. The CDR3 spans 12 residues. Germline CDR1 reads SNHLY; CDR2 reads FYNNEI. The complete variable domain, with remaining parts taken from reference TRBV2 and TRBJ1-5, reads EPEVTQTPSHQVTQMGQEVILRCVPISNHLYFYWYRQILGQKVEFLVSFYNNEISEKSEIFDDQFSVERPDGSNFTLKIRSTKLEDSAMYFCASDRGNQPQHFGDGTRLSIL.

The chain uses TRBV9 and TRBJ1-3; no firm D call. Per germline, CDR1 SGDLS and CDR2 YYNGEE. The CDR3 covers 12 residues. V lost 4 bases, J lost 4 bases, and 6 bases lay in between. The CDR3 region has the DNA TGTGCCAGCAGCACTAAGGGAAACACCATATATTTT. Protein sequence: CASSTKGNTIYF.

J is TRBJ2-7 and V is TRBV29-1; either TRBD1 or TRBD2 may supply D (6 bases each). Germline assignment: CDR1 SQVTM and CDR2 ANQGSEA. V was pared by 6 bases and J by 4 bases, with 16 bases between. The CDR3 loop spans 13 amino acids. This chain's CDR3 is CSVFGGPSYEQYF. The CDR3 nucleotides are TGCAGCGTGTTTGGGGGGCCGAGTTACGAGCAGTACTTC.

This chain links TRBV7-2 with TRBJ1-2, with D maybe TRBD1 (6 bases). CDR1 SGHTA and CDR2 FQGNSA come from the germline V gene. The CDR3 is made up of 14 amino acids. V lost 5 bases to trimming and J lost 1 base, with 11 bases between them. CDR3 in DNA: TGTGCCAGCAGCATCCGGACAGATAACTATGGCTACACCTTC. The encoded protein is CASSIRTDNYGYTF.

V and J are TRBV7-2 and TRBJ1-1; D remains unclear. Germline V gene data show CDR1 as SGHTA and CDR2 as FQGNSA. The CDR3 is 15 amino acids. V lost 1 base and J 0 bases, leaving 9 bases between the germline ends. CDR3 sequence (DNA): TGTGCCAGCAGCTTAGAGGCAGCTCTGAACACTGAAGCTTTCTTT. Translated, it gives CASSLEAALNTEAFF.

The V call is TRBV4-2, the J call TRBJ1-2; tentative D call: TRBD1 (6 bases). This CDR3 is 15 amino acids long. Trimming removed 4 bases from V and 4 bases from J, with 16 bases in between. The germline V gene encodes CDR1 LGHNA and CDR2 YNFKEQ. CDR3 bases: TGTGCCAGCAGCCCCCCCGGCAAGGGGGGCTATGGCTACACCTTC. It translates to CASSPPGKGGYGYTF.

This clone turned up a few times. One end of the junction varies from germline; a read error may be responsible. The chain joins TRBV4-1 to TRBJ1-4, with a weak D call TRBD1 (5 bases). The CDR3 has 14 amino acids. Germline loops: CDR1 MGHRA, CDR2 YSYEKL. CDR3 sequence reads: CASSHYGTSEKLFF. CDR3 in DNA: TGCGCCAGCAGCCACTACGGGACTAGTGAAAAACTGTTTTTT.

V and J are TRBV14 and TRBJ2-1, with D possibly being TRBD1 (6 bases). The germline V and J ends were trimmed by 5 bases and 7 bases, with 9 bases remaining between them. The CDR3 covers 12 residues. Looked up from germline, CDR1 is SGHDN and CDR2 is FVKESK. The CDR3 region is CASSEQGNEQFF. CDR3 DNA sequence: TGTGCCAGCAGCGAACAGGGTAATGAGCAGTTCTTC.

This clone was seen more than once but under ten times. The chain is built from TRBV7-2 and TRBJ1-6; possible D gene TRBD1, 5 bases. Trimming took 2 bases from V and 4 from J, leaving 12 bases between them. Germline assignment: CDR1 SGHTA and CDR2 FQGNSA. The CDR3 runs to 16 residues. The CDR3 sequence is CASSLIVGGYNSPLHF. CDR3 coding DNA: TGTGCCAGCAGCTTAATAGTTGGGGGGTATAATTCACCCCTCCACTTT. Full variable domain (missing parts from reference TRBV7-2 and TRBJ1-6): GAGVSQSPSNKVTEKGKDVELRCDPISGHTALYWYRQSLGQGLEFLIYFQGNSAPDKSGLPSDRFSAERTGGSVSTLTIQRTQQEDSAVYLCASSLIVGGYNSPLHFGNGTRLTVT.

The rearrangement links TRBV7-3 to TRBJ2-1; 8 nucleotides match TRBD1. CDR1 SGHTA and CDR2 FQGTGA come from the germline V gene. The CDR3 is 16 amino acids. V trimming: 1 base; J trimming: 6 bases; junction bases outside the gene matches: 8. The CDR3 bases are TGTGCCAGCAGCTTAAATTCGGGGACAGGTGGCAATGAGCAGTTCTTC. Translation: CASSLNSGTGGNEQFF.

The V gene is TRBV13, the J gene TRBJ2-3; D might be TRBD1 or TRBD2, each matching 5 bases. CDR3 length: 15 residues. V lost 4 bases, J lost 8 bases, and 19 bases lay in between. Germline V gene data show CDR1 as PRHDT and CDR2 as FYEKMQ (reference sequence). CDR3 bases: TGTGCCAGCAGCTCCCGGGACCCATGGACGGTTACGCAGTATTTT. Its protein product is CASSSRDPWTVTQYF.

This clone was found a few times. The gene calls are TRBV7-8 and TRBJ2-7, with D possibly being TRBD2 (5 bases). V lost 1 base and J 1 base, leaving 17 bases between the germline ends. Germline values: CDR1 SGHVS, CDR2 FQNEAQ. The CDR3 spans 17 residues. The CDR3 here is CASSLGSGGIPSYEQYF. DNA of the CDR3: TGTGCCAGCAGCTTAGGGTCCGGAGGAATACCTTCCTACGAGCAGTACTTC.

V and J are TRBV11-2 and TRBJ2-2, with D possibly matching TRBD2 (6 bases). V was shortened by 6 bases and J by 2 bases, with 16 bases between the two germline ends. Per germline, CDR1 SGHAT and CDR2 FQNNGV. The CDR3 contains 16 residues. CDR3 sequence: CASRSYSGFNTGELFF. The CDR3 DNA sequence: TGTGCCAGCAGATCTTACAGCGGGTTTAACACCGGGGAGCTGTTTTTT.

The chain links TRBV3-1 (or the pseudogene TRBV3-2) to TRBJ1-2; TRBD1 is a possible D gene (6 bases). The V gene lost 4 bases and the J gene lost 0 bases, with 12 bases spanning the gap. The CDR3 runs 15 residues. Looked up from germline, CDR1 is LGHDT and CDR2 is YNNKEL (reference sequence). CDR3: CASSRRDTTNYGYTF. For the CDR3, the DNA is TGTGCCAGCAGCCGACGGGACACCACTAACTATGGCTACACCTTC.

The V and J genes are TRBV24-1 and TRBJ2-1, with D perhaps matching TRBD1 (5 bases). Per germline, CDR1 KGHDR and CDR2 SFDVKD. The length of the CDR3 is 12 residues. The ends were cut back, 3 bases at V and 9 bases at J, with 8 bases in the middle. CDR3: CATSDHRGEQFF. For the CDR3, the DNA is TGTGCCACCAGTGATCATAGGGGTGAGCAGTTCTTC.

This sequence joins TRBV7-9 and TRBJ1-5, with TRBD1 identical over 9 bases. This CDR3 contains 15 residues. After removal of 5 bases from V and 4 bases from J, the junction contained 6 bases not matched to a gene. CDR1 and CDR2 from the germline V gene are SEHNR and FQNEAQ (reference sequence). The CDR3 here is CASSQQGALNQPQHF. CDR3 nucleotide sequence: TGTGCCAGCAGCCAACAGGGGGCGCTTAATCAGCCCCAGCATTTT.

The chain uses TRBV29-1 and TRBJ2-5, with 8 bases fitting TRBD2. In germline, CDR1 is SQVTM, CDR2 ANQGSEA. CDR3 length equals 12 residues. CDR3 nucleotide sequence: TGCACCATCGGGGGGGGAGGGGAGACCCAGTACTTC. It yields the protein CTIGGGGETQYF.

The CDR3 DNA reads as TGTGCCAGCTCCCGGACAGGGGTTGGTTTTTTCGAGCAGTACTTC. Translation: CASSRTGVGFFEQYF. The chain employs TRBV6-5 and TRBJ2-7; 9 bases are a match to TRBD1. Germline loops: CDR1 MNHEY, CDR2 SVGAGI. This CDR3 comprises 15 residues. J gave up 6 bases and V 8 bases, and 14 bases lay outside the gene matches.

The CDR3 protein is CASSPQQGSRVEAFF. CDR3 coding DNA: TGTGCCAGCAGCCCCCAACAGGGTAGCAGGGTTGAAGCTTTCTTT. The chain employs TRBV5-4 and TRBJ1-1, with a possible D match to TRBD1 (6 bases). The CDR3 runs to 15 residues. The germline V gene encodes CDR1 SGHNT and CDR2 YYREEE (reference sequence). V was trimmed by 4 bases and J by 7 bases, leaving 20 bases between them.

This sequence joins TRBV7-2 and TRBJ2-7; TRBD2 might be the D (6 bases). The germline V and J ends were trimmed by 1 base and 5 bases, with 12 bases remaining between them. This CDR3 contains 14 residues. The germline CDR1 and CDR2 sequences are SGHTA and FQGNSA. This chain's CDR3 is CASSLGGVRNEQYF. The CDR3 bases are TGTGCCAGCAGCTTAGGGGGGGTCCGGAACGAGCAGTACTTC.

V gene TRBV4-3 combines with J gene TRBJ2-7, with 7 bases identical to TRBD2. CDR3 length: 13 residues. The germline gives CDR1 LGHNA, CDR2 YSLEER. Trimming cost V 1 base and J 3 bases; bases outside gene matches: 0. The chain's CDR3 is CASSQGDYYEQYF. The CDR3 nucleotides read TGCGCCAGCAGCCAAGGGGACTACTACGAGCAGTACTTC.

The chain carries TRBV7-8 and TRBJ2-5, with TRBD1 as a possible D gene (6 bases). The CDR3 contains 13 residues. CDR1 and CDR2 (germline): SGHVS, FQNEAQ. Trimming cost V 5 bases and J 6 bases, with 13 bases left between them. The CDR3, as DNA: TGTGCCAGCAGCCACAGGGAGCGGAAGACCCAGTACTTC. Its translation is CASSHRERKTQYF. Filled out from reference TRBV7-8 and TRBJ2-5, the complete variable domain reads GAGVSQSPRYKVAKRGQDVALRCDPISGHVSLFWYQQALGQGPEFLTYFQNEAQLDKSGLPSDRFFAERPEGSVSTLKIQRTQQEDSAVYLCASSHRERKTQYFGPGTRLLVL.

This chain links TRBV5-1 with TRBJ1-2, with D possibly TRBD1 on 5 matching bases. The CDR3 covers 14 residues. Trimming pared 6 bases from V and 0 bases from J, leaving 12 bases between. Germline V CDR1 and CDR2: SGHRS, YFSETQ. The CDR3 sequence: CASNPQATNYGYTF. For the CDR3, the DNA is TGCGCCAGCAACCCACAGGCGACTAACTATGGCTACACCTTC. Based on the CDR3 plus reference TRBV5-1 and TRBJ1-2, the full variable domain is KAGVTQTPRYLIKTRGQQVTLSCSPISGHRSVSWYQQTPGQGLQFLFEYFSETQRNKGNFPGRFSGRQFSNSRSEMNVSTLELGDSALYLCASNPQATNYGYTFGSGTRLTVV.

The chain links TRBV7-9 to TRBJ1-5; D remains unclear. This CDR3 has 15 amino acids. Germline loops: CDR1 SEHNR, CDR2 FQNEAQ (reference sequence). V was shortened by 6 bases and J by 1 base, with 13 bases between the two germline ends. Written as DNA, the CDR3 is TGTGCCAGCAGTCGGACGGAGCCGAGCAATCAGCCCCAGCATTTT. Amino acid sequence: CASSRTEPSNQPQHF.

The chain joins TRBV7-3 to TRBJ2-3, with D hard to call. V lost 5 bases and J 6 bases, leaving 9 bases between the germline ends. From germline, CDR1 is SGHTA and CDR2 FQGTGA. The CDR3 runs to 12 residues. CDR3 amino acids: CASSTYSDTQYF. CDR3 in DNA: TGTGCCAGCAGCACTTACTCGGATACGCAGTATTTT.

This chain joins TRBV6-2 or TRBV6-3 and TRBJ1-2, with D hard to call. Trimming left V 4 bases short and J 4 bases short, with 16 bases between. This CDR3 spans 15 amino acids. The germline V gene has CDR1 MNHEY and CDR2 SVGEGT. CDR3 loop: CASSSPGLPSYGYTF. The CDR3 DNA follows: TGTGCCAGCAGTTCCCCCGGACTTCCCTCCTATGGCTACACCTTC.

The chain joins TRBV24-1 to TRBJ1-5; D unresolved. The CDR3 length is 14 residues. The V and J ends lost 1 base and 0 bases respectively, with 3 bases between them. Per the germline V gene, CDR1 is KGHDR and CDR2 is SFDVKD. This CDR3 reads CATSDLNSNQPQHF. The CDR3 coding sequence is TGTGCCACCAGTGATTTAAATAGCAATCAGCCCCAGCATTTT.

This sequence joins TRBV5-4 and TRBJ2-3, with a tentative D call TRBD2 (6 bases). CDR3 length: 16 amino acids. V was shortened by 4 bases and J by 4 bases, with 19 bases between the two germline ends. Germline V gives CDR1 SGHNT, CDR2 YYREEE (reference sequence). CDR3 in DNA: TGTGCCAGCAGCCGGGGCCCGGGACTCACTCCAGATACGCAGTATTTT. Protein: CASSRGPGLTPDTQYF.

The V and J genes are TRBV27 and TRBJ2-5; 11 bases agree with TRBD1. CDR3 length equals 15 residues. Germline V gene data show CDR1 as MNHEY and CDR2 as SMNVEV (reference sequence). Germline trimming cut 2 bases from V and 7 bases from J; bases unmatched to any gene: 6. CDR3 protein: CASSLAGQGVATQYF. The CDR3 coding sequence is TGTGCCAGCAGTTTAGCGGGACAGGGGGTAGCGACCCAGTACTTC.